The subject of this entry is one TCR beta chain. The source of the sample is a study of T cells expressing NK-cell markers. The CDR3 contains 14 residues. Germline V gives CDR1 ENHRY, CDR2 SYGVKD. TCRdb reworked the 5' RACE reads into one entry per CDR3 protein, no DNA. The table gives some 390,000 distinct CDR3 sequences; the top ten clones make up about 10% of it. This clonotype originated in a woman in her fifties or sixties in good health. The sequenced material came from blood T cells: a sorted CD56 or NKG2C T cell subset, CD4+ or CD8+ T cells, or bulk PBMC T cells (not recorded which). This chain connects TRBV10-3 to TRBJ2-3. This CDR3 reads CAISESRGRNTQYF.